One sample yielded the 25 T cell receptor beta chains listed below, sequenced in a study of blood T cell repertoires in COVID-19. Method: immunoSEQ multiplex PCR; TCRdb's copy keeps in-frame clones and lacks some. The top ten clones hold roughly 6.6% of a sample with about 360,000 clones, less than 90% of them seen once. Sequencing was performed on peripheral blood. These receptor sequences come from an older woman with COVID-19, enrolled during active disease.

The V call is TRBV4-1, the J call TRBJ2-3; possibly TRBD1 for D (5 bases). Trimming stripped 3 bases from V and 6 bases from J, with 13 bases between. The germline V gene encodes CDR1 MGHRA and CDR2 YSYEKL. The CDR3 sequence is 14 residues long. CDR3: CASSQRKGPDTQYF. The CDR3 DNA reads TGCGCCAGCAGCCAGAGGAAGGGGCCGGATACGCAGTATTTT.

The gene calls are TRBV9 and TRBJ2-5, with D maybe TRBD2 (6 bases). V was shortened by 3 bases and J by 5 bases, with 17 bases between the two germline ends. Germline assignment: CDR1 SGDLS and CDR2 YYNGEE. There are 15 residues in the CDR3. DNA for the CDR3: TGTGCCAGCAGCGGAGGAGGGCAGTTGGAGGAGACCCAGTACTTC. Translation gives CASSGGGQLEETQYF.

J is TRBJ1-2 and V is TRBV6-5; 10 nucleotides agree with TRBD1. Germline V gives CDR1 MNHEY, CDR2 SVGAGI. J lost 8 bases, V lost 8 bases, and 8 bases had no gene match. The CDR3 has 13 residues. This CDR3 is CASASGQGRGYTF. The CDR3 DNA reads TGTGCCAGCGCCTCGGGACAGGGGAGAGGCTACACCTTC.

This clone showed up just once. The genes are TRBV19 and TRBJ2-7; 7 bases align to TRBD1. Trimming cost V 4 bases and J 6 bases; bases outside gene matches: 3. This CDR3 is built from 12 residues. Germline V gives CDR1 LNHDA, CDR2 SQIVND (reference sequence). The CDR3 DNA follows: TGTGCCAGTAGTAGTGACAGGGCCGAGCAGTACTTC. Encoded protein: CASSSDRAEQYF.

This clone was found many times. This chain connects TRBV11-3 to TRBJ1-1, with D maybe TRBD1 (6 bases). This CDR3 region has 15 residues. CDR1 is SGHNT and CDR2 is YENEEA in the germline V gene. V was pared by 5 bases and J by 4 bases, with 17 bases between. Here the CDR3 DNA reads TGTGCCAGCAGCCCAGCAGGGGAAGGTGGCACTGAAGCTTTCTTT. Translation: CASSPAGEGGTEAFF.

The CDR3 reads CAWSSLTSYNSPLHF. CDR3 bases: TGTGCCTGGAGTAGCCTTACCTCCTATAATTCACCCCTCCACTTT. This chain joins TRBV30 and TRBJ1-6; D unresolved. This CDR3 contains 15 residues. CDR1 GTSNPN and CDR2 SVGIG come from the germline V gene (reference sequence). V gave up 2 bases and J gave up 0 bases, with 8 bases separating them.

As to this clone: The DNA is omitted, as the CDR3 cannot be located on it reliably, and the CDR3 follows TCRdb's listing. This sequence joins TRBV29-1 and TRBJ1-2; the table assigns TRBD1, which was not confirmed against the DNA. Ends included, the CDR3 has 10 residues. The V gene's germline CDR1 is SQVTM and CDR2 ANQGSEA. This chain's CDR3 is CSVGQGAVTF.

The chain uses TRBV2 and TRBJ2-1; D is possibly TRBD2 (5 bases). The CDR3 loop spans 15 amino acids. The V end was cut by 6 bases, the J end by 3 bases, with 15 bases between. CDR1 and CDR2 from the germline V gene are SNHLY and FYNNEI. CDR3 nucleotide sequence: TGTGCCAGCAGATGGGCGGCTGAGGGCTACAATGAGCAGTTCTTC. The encoded protein is CASRWAAEGYNEQFF. The full variable domain, its missing parts supplied by reference TRBV2 and TRBJ2-1, is EPEVTQTPSHQVTQMGQEVILRCVPISNHLYFYWYRQILGQKVEFLVSFYNNEISEKSEIFDDQFSVERPDGSNFTLKIRSTKLEDSAMYFCASRWAAEGYNEQFFGPGTRLTVL.

The V call is TRBV7-9, the J call TRBJ2-1; 9 nucleotides match TRBD1. Germline V gives CDR1 SEHNR, CDR2 FQNEAQ (reference sequence). The trim removed 7 bases at V and 2 bases at J, leaving 9 bases unmatched. There are 16 residues in the CDR3. CDR3 sequence reads: CASTQITGGPYNEQFF. The CDR3 nucleotides read TGTGCCAGCACCCAAATTACAGGGGGCCCCTACAATGAGCAGTTCTTC.

This clone has a handful of counts. The chain uses TRBV11-3 and TRBJ2-2, with 7 bases fitting TRBD2. The germline CDR1 and CDR2 sequences are SGHNT and YENEEA. This CDR3 is 16 amino acids long. V dropped 3 bases and J dropped 4; count of bases not matched to a gene: 8. In DNA, the CDR3 is TGTGCCAGCAGCTTCGGGGCCGGGGGGTTCACCGGGGAGCTGTTTTTT. Translation: CASSFGAGGFTGELFF.

The chain carries TRBV29-1 and TRBJ1-2; D gene ambiguous. The CDR3 is 13 residues long. Between the trimmed V and J ends, which lost 0 bases and 2 bases, there was a span of 7 bases. Per germline, CDR1 SQVTM and CDR2 ANQGSEA. The CDR3: CSVEDRGNYGYTF. The CDR3, as DNA: TGCAGCGTTGAAGATCGCGGAAACTATGGCTACACCTTC.

The chain carries TRBV4-1 and TRBJ2-5; 8 bases match TRBD1. Trimming removed 2 bases from V and 2 bases from J; junction bases left unmatched: 4. This CDR3 comprises 15 residues. Germline V gives CDR1 MGHRA, CDR2 YSYEKL. The CDR3 bases are TGCGCCAGCAGCCAACTTGGACAGGGACAAGAGACCCAGTACTTC. As protein: CASSQLGQGQETQYF.

V gene TRBV7-3 combines with J gene TRBJ2-5; unclear D gene. This CDR3 has 16 residues. Germline loops: CDR1 SGHTA, CDR2 FQGTGA. V was clipped by 0 bases and J by 0 bases, with 11 bases between them. CDR3 DNA sequence: TGTGCCAGCAGCTTAACTGCGTCGGTTAACCAAGAGACCCAGTACTTC. Translated: CASSLTASVNQETQYF. Drawing the rest from reference TRBV7-3 and TRBJ2-5, the complete variable domain is GAGVSQTPSNKVTEKGKYVELRCDPISGHTALYWYRQSLGQGPEFLIYFQGTGAADDSGLPNDRFFAVRPEGSVSTLKIQRTERGDSAVYLCASSLTASVNQETQYFGPGTRLLVL.

Comments on this clone: This same CDR3 is encoded by further DNA sequences in the sample. The chain joins TRBV6-5 to TRBJ1-1; no clear D gene. V lost 1 base and J 1 base, leaving 7 bases between the germline ends. This CDR3 has 14 amino acids. Germline loops: CDR1 MNHEY, CDR2 SVGAGI. CDR3 amino acids: CASSYLGPNTEAFF. The CDR3 DNA reads TGTGCCAGCAGTTACTTGGGCCCGAACACTGAAGCTTTCTTT.

The CDR3 protein is CASSQDYLNSNQPQHF. CDR3 nucleotide sequence: TGTGCCAGCAGCCAAGACTACCTAAATAGCAATCAGCCCCAGCATTTT. The chain recombines TRBV4-2 with TRBJ1-5; D not certain. V shed 0 bases and J shed 0 bases, with 9 bases lying between them. The CDR3 is made up of 16 amino acids. CDR1 and CDR2 from the germline V gene are LGHNA and YNFKEQ.

The V and J genes are TRBV18 and TRBJ2-7; D might be TRBD2 (6 bases). Germline V gene lookup returns CDR1 KGHSH and CDR2 LQKENI. V lost 4 bases and J 0 bases, leaving 16 bases between the germline ends. The CDR3 runs to 16 residues. CDR3 nucleotide sequence: TGTGCCAGCTCACTTACCGGGACTCTAGACTCCTACGAGCAGTACTTC. Its protein is CASSLTGTLDSYEQYF.

The chain uses TRBV29-1 and TRBJ2-2; possible D gene TRBD1, 5 bases. V was shortened by 7 bases and J by 4 bases, with 13 bases between the two germline ends. The V gene's germline CDR1 is SQVTM and CDR2 ANQGSEA. The CDR3 totals 13 residues. The CDR3 sequence: CSARVRSTGELFF. The CDR3 DNA reads TGCAGCGCCAGGGTTAGGAGCACCGGGGAGCTGTTTTTT.

The chain recombines TRBV4-1 with TRBJ2-1; 9 bases line up with TRBD2. Germline loops: CDR1 MGHRA, CDR2 YSYEKL. The ends lost 3 bases at V and 2 bases at J; junction bases unmatched: 14. CDR3 length: 19 residues. The CDR3 nucleotides are TGCGCCAGCAGCCATAAAGGTTTATTAGCGGGGGTGACCTACAATGAGCAGTTCTTC. It codes for CASSHKGLLAGVTYNEQFF.

The chain couples TRBV11-3 to TRBJ2-7; 7 bases fit TRBD2. The CDR3 runs to 15 residues. V lost 5 bases and J lost 4; bases outside the gene matches: 11. Germline V gene data show CDR1 as SGHNT and CDR2 as YENEEA. CDR3 in DNA: TGTGCCAGCAGCCAAAGGGACGGGGGGAGGTACGAGCAGTACTTC. It codes for CASSQRDGGRYEQYF.

The CDR3 region has the DNA TGTGCCAGCAGCAAAGCCGGGACAGCTTCGACCGGGGAGCTGTTTTTT. Translated, it gives CASSKAGTASTGELFF. J is TRBJ2-2 and V is TRBV21-1; the table calls TRBD1, which could not be checked here. TRBV21-1 is a listed pseudogene. The CDR3 loop spans 16 amino acids.

The V gene is TRBV5-1, the J gene TRBJ1-1, with 9 bases that match TRBD1. In germline, CDR1 is SGHRS, CDR2 YFSETQ. The CDR3 has 15 amino acids. The junction had 5 bases not matched to a gene; V was cut back by 0 bases and J by 5 bases. In DNA form, the CDR3 reads TGCGCCAGCAGCTTGGTTGGACAGGGGAATACTGAAGCTTTCTTT. Translating gives CASSLVGQGNTEAFF. The full variable domain, rest sourced from reference TRBV5-1 and TRBJ1-1, is KAGVTQTPRYLIKTRGQQVTLSCSPISGHRSVSWYQQTPGQGLQFLFEYFSETQRNKGNFPGRFSGRQFSNSRSEMNVSTLELGDSALYLCASSLVGQGNTEAFFGQGTRLTVV.

The rearrangement joins TRBV11-2 to TRBJ2-7, with TRBD1 identical over 9 bases. The CDR3 covers 17 residues. Germline V gene sequence: CDR1 SGHAT, CDR2 FQNNGV. V lost 0 bases to trimming and J lost 0 bases; unmatched junction nucleotides: 6. The CDR3 loop is CASSLDGTGFNSYEQYF. CDR3 nucleotide sequence: TGTGCCAGCAGCTTAGACGGGACAGGGTTTAACTCCTACGAGCAGTACTTC.

The chain is built from TRBV7-8 and TRBJ1-5, with TRBD1 matching over 7 bases. V dropped 5 bases and J dropped 5; count of bases not matched to a gene: 9. There are 15 residues in the CDR3. Germline CDR1 SGHVS, CDR2 FQNEAQ. CDR3 in amino acids: CASSGDSGEDQPQHF. The CDR3 region has the DNA TGTGCCAGCAGCGGGGACAGCGGAGAGGATCAGCCCCAGCATTTT.

In its sample, this clone was seen once. V usage is TRBV9 and J usage is TRBJ2-7; D remains ambiguous. The V end was cut by 4 bases, the J end by 1 base, with 15 bases between. This CDR3 contains 15 residues. CDR1 SGDLS and CDR2 YYNGEE come from the germline V gene. Here the CDR3 reads CASSPHEPPSYEQYF. The CDR3 region has the DNA TGTGCCAGCAGCCCCCACGAGCCTCCTTCCTACGAGCAGTACTTC.

The CDR3 region is CASSPGQGQGNTIYF. CDR3 DNA sequence: TGTGCCAGCTCACCGGGACAGGGCCAGGGAAACACCATATATTTT. This rearrangement joins TRBV18 to TRBJ1-3, with 9 bases that match TRBD1. CDR1 and CDR2 (germline): KGHSH, LQKENI. Trimming at V came to 3 bases and at J to 4 bases, leaving 4 bases not matched to a gene. This CDR3 contains 15 residues. Full variable domain (remainder filled in from reference TRBV18 and TRBJ1-3): NAGVMQNPRHLVRRRGQEARLRCSPMKGHSHVYWYRQLPEEGLKFMVYLQKENIIDESGMPKERFSAEFPKEGPSILRIQQVVRGDSAAYFCASSPGQGQGNTIYFGEGSWLTVV.